A single TCR beta chain is shown here with its context. The data originate from a study of blood T cell repertoires in COVID-19. Study background: PBMCs, B-cell-depleted T cells, or T cells provided the cDNA or gDNA that made up the material.

Adults between roughly 18 and 89 years of age took part from 20 to 25 US areas. Assignments of participants to cohorts depended upon their own reported clinical history. The repertoire was sequenced with immunoSEQ multiplex PCR; TCRdb's copy has only in-frame clones and lacks some. The sample has a few hundred thousand clones; about 90% are singletons. V shed 6 bases and J shed 5 bases, with 13 bases lying between them. Germline-derived CDR1 and CDR2 are MGHDK and SYGVNS. This CDR3 is built from 13 residues. This chain connects TRBV25-1 to TRBJ1-1; a possible D gene is TRBD1 (5 bases). Sequencing used PBMCs or T cells enriched from blood (not recorded which). This receptor was obtained from a woman aged 25 to 45 who had recovered from COVID-19. CDR3 sequence reads: CASSRYGGTEAFF. For the CDR3, the DNA is TGTGCCAGCAGCCGATACGGGGGGACTGAAGCTTTCTTT.